This TCR beta chain was obtained from a study of blood T cells in healthy people across ages. Combining a sample-barcoded 5' primer with a J-beta primer mix, a second PCR ran for about 7 to 11 cycles. TCRdb passed the 5' RACE reads through MiXCR, listing each CDR3 protein once. The profile shows 750,000 or so distinct CDR3 sequences, 20% to 25% of them singletons. Per sample, no less than 5 micrograms of total RNA were extracted. J lost 6 bases, V lost 9 bases, and 2 bases had no gene match. Germline V CDR1 and CDR2: LNHDA, SQIVND (reference sequence). This CDR3 contains 11 residues. The sample was also reused in another study, on T cells of mothers and their children. Per that paper: In each mother, TCR beta CDR3 reads exceeded 10 million; in each child, they numbered approximately 3 million. Related pairs of mothers and children showed slightly higher, non-significant overlap versus unrelated pairs.

V gene TRBV19 combines with J gene TRBJ2-5; 9 bases fit TRBD1. Sequencing was carried out using blood. The TCR originated in a boy aged 5-17 years in good health. The chain's CDR3 is CARQGAKTQYF. CDR3 DNA sequence: TGTGCCAGACAGGGGGCCAAGACCCAGTACTTC.